This T cell receptor (beta chain) was obtained from a study of shared clonotypes between healthy human individuals. Study information: A couple of women and a few men aged 18 to 49 served as donors.

Naive CD8 cells were CD45RO-negative, positively selected for CCR7, excluding terminally differentiated effector memory CD45RA+ cells. Each donor was a Caucasian adult residing in Nashville, Tennessee. Of note for this clone: The antigen is unknown.

The ends lost 3 bases at V and 6 bases at J; junction bases unmatched: 6. The V gene's germline CDR1 is WNHNN and CDR2 SYGVQD (reference sequence). The CDR3 spans 15 residues. Findings and limits, study-wide: It was the non-shared clonotypes that had lower generation probabilities than clonotypes shared by all four donors. Sample collection involved blood only; tissue repertoires are likely different.

Some clones are missing from TCRdb's copy, which holds only in-frame ones; the method was immunoSEQ multiplex PCR. Found here are about 820,000 clones, 90% to 95% of them singletons; the top ten hold about 24%. The receptor's source is a man aged 25-45 years in good health. Material for sequencing was naive CD8+ T cells sorted from blood. The rearrangement links TRBV10-1 to TRBJ2-1; 9 positions agree with TRBD2. CDR3 bases: TGCGCCAGCAGTGATGGGACTAGCCTCGGCAATGAGCAGTTCTTC. Amino acid sequence: CASSDGTSLGNEQFF.